This TCR beta chain was captured in a study of shared T cell receptors in the human thymus (dated by TCRdb to the early 2020s). Regarding the study in general: The study examined how self-reactive, shared T-cell receptor alpha chains are generated in the human thymus.

Comments on this clone: The target of this receptor is not known. One base away there is no much larger clone; base qualities are not given.

Libraries were made using the immunoSEQ multiplex PCR assay. TCRdb took over this immuneACCESS table, retaining in-frame rearrangements with V and J assigned. Such tables are incomplete; in checked studies, under half of the missing clones stem from an unresolved V gene, and the remainder is unexplained. A total of about 730,000 clones appear in this sample, roughly 88% of them only once. 0.0095% to 0.011% of the sample is in the top ten clones. The same data also went into a second study, on human thymus T cells. From the second report: The donors were immunologically healthy infants in Finland who had open corrective cardiac surgery for congenital heart defects. Thymus tissue was obtained as surgical resects removed during corrective cardiac surgery. Biased V and J gene segment usage appeared to be present in both thymic and peripheral blood repertoires. The related research found that thymic TCR repertoires overlapped highly between unrelated individuals. The study used under 10 infant thymus samples plus four related peripheral blood samples to characterize TCR alpha and beta repertoires. The infant donors were about 6 to 250 days old, and the cohort included roughly six males and two females. Thymocytes were mechanically released from the tissue and were stored as pellets of about 10-30 million cells at -70 degrees C. A QIAsymphony instrument was used to extract genomic DNA from the frozen cell pellets. TCRB and TCRAD loci were amplified from a standardized quantity of quality-controlled genomic DNA using the immunoSEQ multiplex PCR assay. Amplicons spanned the V(D)J region at a length sufficient to cover the CDR3 and identify V and J genes. The commercial immunoSEQ service was used to sequence amplicons on an Illumina platform. Primer bias and sequencing errors were corrected as previously described, and TCRAD and TCRB definitions were based on the IMGT database. The repertoires were analysed using immunoSEQ Analyzer 3.0 and VDJTools for basic statistics, V/J segment usage, diversity estimates, rarefaction and pairwise overlap. Diversity was estimated using the Chao1, ChaoE, Efron-Thisted, Shannon and inverse Simpson indices, and was also estimated on datasets down-sampled to the size of the smallest sample. Repertoire overlap was assessed by strict matching of CDR3 nucleotide sequence, V gene and J gene, and clustering was done by Jaccard-based multidimensional scaling. On average, approximately 800,000 unique TCRB clonotypes were obtained from thymus samples, compared with 80,000 to 85,000 from blood samples.

The sequenced sample consisted of thymocytes. This sequence originates from a girl less than two years old with a congenital heart defect. Donor details come from another sample of the same person, matched by shared clones.

The DNA reads as follows: TGTGCTAGTGGTTCACAGACAGGGGAGAGGAACACTGAAGCTTTCTTT. Its coded protein is CASGSQTGERNTEAFF. This receptor chain uses TRBV12-5 and TRBJ1-1; 8 bases in the junction line up with TRBD1. The CDR3 starts with the cysteine, ends with the phenylalanine, and has 16 residues. The read is trimmed to its CDR3 DNA, 48 bases read in frame from base 1. CDR1 and CDR2 are read off the germline V gene as LGHNT and FRNRAP. Clipping removes 4 bases from V and 1 base from J, with 8 as the unmatched junction base count.